This entry features one T cell receptor beta chain sequence. These data are taken from a study of blood T cell repertoires in COVID-19. Germline trimming cut 0 bases from V and 7 bases from J; bases unmatched to any gene: 8. This CDR3 spans 16 amino acids. The germline V gene encodes CDR1 MNHEY and CDR2 SVGAGI. Using immunoSEQ multiplex PCR, the repertoire was profiled, and TCRdb retains in-frame clones only, with some absent. The table includes tens of thousands of clones, nearly 95% detected once. V usage is TRBV6-5 and J usage is TRBJ2-7; 11 nucleotides line up with TRBD2. Sequenced sample: peripheral blood. This receptor was identified in a man aged 50-60 years with active COVID-19. The CDR3, as DNA: TGTGCCAGCAGTTACTCGGGGACTAGCGGTTTTCGAGAGCAGTACTTC. Protein: CASSYSGTSGFREQYF.